Below, 24 T cell receptor beta chains from the same sample are listed, as sequenced in a study of T-cell memory formation after mild COVID-19 (dated by TCRdb to the early 2020s). Library preparation used 5' RACE. The instrument was an Illumina NovaSeq 6000. TCRdb reanalyzed the raw reads on its own, using fastp at Q25 for trimming and MiXCR for clone calling, and kept in-frame beta chains. Each record represents a unique CDR3 protein, reported with the most common genes and DNA among its rows. The table for this sample lists 410,000 or so distinct CDR3 sequences; 23% of them were counted only once. 13% of the sample is taken by the ten largest. Sequencing was performed on PBMCs or a T cell subset sorted from them (not recorded which). Receptors were obtained from an adult woman who had mild COVID-19 (a few samples of this study predate the infection). The sample titles of this study are shuffled in the database, so cell type and time point are left out; the donor was told from shared clones.

This clonotype has more than one count but fewer than ten. The V and J genes are TRBV11-3 and TRBJ1-1; a possible D gene is TRBD1 (6 bases). The CDR3 loop spans 14 amino acids. Trimming removed 5 bases at V and 6 bases at J, with 16 bases between. Germline assignment: CDR1 SGHNT and CDR2 YENEEA. In DNA, the CDR3 is TGTGCCAGCAGCGCCTACCACGCAGGGGCTGAAGCTTTCTTT. It codes for CASSAYHAGAEAFF.

This clonotype was seen more than once but under ten times. This chain uses TRBV5-1 with TRBJ1-6; D possibly corresponds to TRBD1 (5 bases). Deletions cut 4 bases from V and 7 bases from J, with 15 bases between. In germline, CDR1 is SGHRS, CDR2 YFSETQ. There are 15 residues in the CDR3. CDR3 sequence: CASSPDGEGNSPLHF. As DNA, the CDR3 is TGCGCCAGCAGCCCGGATGGGGAGGGGAATTCACCCCTCCACTTT.

V gene TRBV12-3 or TRBV12-4 combines with J gene TRBJ1-1; TRBD1 is a possible D gene (6 bases). The ends were cut back, 6 bases at V and 3 bases at J, with 11 bases in the middle. The CDR3 has 13 amino acids. The CDR3 bases are TGTGCCAGCAGCCTTGGACAGCACACTGAAGCTTTCTTT. It yields the protein CASSLGQHTEAFF.

This clonotype was seen a handful of times. The CDR3 is CASSARTGLREQYF. CDR3 nucleotide sequence: TGTGCCAGCAGCGCACGGACAGGGTTGAGGGAGCAGTACTTC. The rearrangement links TRBV7-8 to TRBJ2-7; 8 bases are a match to TRBD1. This CDR3 is 14 amino acids long. CDR1 and CDR2 from the germline V gene are SGHVS and FQNEAQ. V lost 5 bases and J lost 7; bases outside the gene matches: 10.

This clonotype was counted only a few times. This chain uses TRBV6-5 with TRBJ2-7; D ambiguous. From germline, CDR1 is MNHEY and CDR2 SVGAGI. The CDR3 runs to 18 residues. V lost 0 bases and J 0 bases, leaving 18 bases between the germline ends. The CDR3 region has the DNA TGTGCCAGCAGTTACTCCGCGTTATCGGAGACACGCTCCTACGAGCAGTACTTC. Amino acids: CASSYSALSETRSYEQYF.

This clonotype was observed a handful of times. The rearrangement uses TRBV7-9 and TRBJ2-7; D unclear. V lost 0 bases and J lost 0, with 9 bases in between. The CDR3 runs to 15 residues. The germline V gene encodes CDR1 SEHNR and CDR2 FQNEAQ (reference sequence). The CDR3 nucleotides are TGTGCCAGCAGCTTAGCCGGGTCGAGCTCCTACGAGCAGTACTTC. Translated: CASSLAGSSSYEQYF.

This clonotype was counted between two and nine times. The V gene is TRBV20-1, the J gene TRBJ2-7; 9 bases align to TRBD2. V shed 5 bases and J 3 bases; nucleotides not matched to a gene: 8. Per germline, CDR1 DFQATT and CDR2 SNEGSKA (reference sequence). This CDR3 spans 14 amino acids. As DNA, the CDR3 is TGCAGTGCTGTTGACTGGCGGGGGGGCTACGAGCAGTACTTC. Its protein is CSAVDWRGGYEQYF.

This sequence joins TRBV24-1 and TRBJ2-1, with D unresolved. This CDR3 has 12 amino acids. Germline V gene sequence: CDR1 KGHDR, CDR2 SFDVKD. The V end lost 1 base, the J end lost 8 bases, and 5 bases lay between the germline ends. CDR3 DNA: TGTGCCACCAGTGATTTCCAGCATGAGCAGTTCTTC. Amino acid sequence: CATSDFQHEQFF.

This clonotype was seen more than once but under ten times. The rearrangement links TRBV27 to TRBJ2-2, with TRBD2 matching 7 bases. This CDR3 is 15 amino acids long. The germline V gene has CDR1 MNHEY and CDR2 SMNVEV (reference sequence). V lost 4 bases to trimming and J lost 4 bases; unmatched junction nucleotides: 6. The CDR3 sequence is CASSWASGGTGELFF. The DNA of the CDR3 is TGTGCCAGCAGTTGGGCTAGCGGTGGCACCGGGGAGCTGTTTTTT.

This clonotype was detected only a few times. One junction end does not reproduce the germline sequence, and a read error may be involved. The CDR3: CSAREAGGRQPF. CDR3 coding DNA: TGCAGTGCTAGAGAAGCGGGAGGGCGCCAACCTTTC. The chain uses TRBV20-1 and TRBJ2-1, with TRBD2 identical over 10 bases. Germline CDR1 and CDR2: DFQATT and SNEGSKA (reference sequence). This CDR3 is built from 12 residues.

This chain joins TRBV5-5 and TRBJ1-5; no clear D. The CDR3 spans 16 residues. The V end lost 4 bases, the J end lost 5 bases, and 19 bases lay between the germline ends. Germline assignment: CDR1 SGHKS and CDR2 YYEKEE (reference sequence). CDR3 loop: CASSRGPGAGDQPQHF. CDR3 sequence (DNA): TGTGCCAGCAGCCGCGGCCCTGGAGCGGGCGATCAGCCCCAGCATTTT.

This clonotype came up once. This chain links TRBV12-3 or TRBV12-4 with TRBJ2-1; 7 positions agree with TRBD1. This CDR3 comprises 13 residues. The V and J ends lost 6 bases and 8 bases, in that order; junction bases with no gene match: 7. CDR3 protein: CASRETGVDEQFF. In DNA, the CDR3 is TGTGCCAGCAGGGAAACAGGGGTGGATGAGCAGTTCTTC.

V usage is TRBV3-1 and J usage is TRBJ1-3; D is perhaps TRBD1 (5 bases). V dropped 0 bases and J dropped 2 bases, with 11 bases sitting between them. CDR1 is LGHDT, CDR2 YNNKEL, per germline (reference sequence). There are 16 residues in the CDR3. The CDR3: CASSQDGAGAGNTIYF. The CDR3 DNA sequence: TGTGCCAGCAGCCAAGATGGGGCAGGCGCTGGAAACACCATATATTTT.

The V call is TRBV11-3, the J call TRBJ2-7; D might be TRBD1 (6 bases). Looked up from germline, CDR1 is SGHNT and CDR2 is YENEEA. Trimming left V 8 bases short and J 0 bases short, with 17 bases between. There are 15 residues in the CDR3. CDR3 in DNA: TGTGCCAGCGCCTTAGACAGGTCCCACTCCTACGAGCAGTACTTC. Translation gives CASALDRSHSYEQYF.

The chain is built from TRBV18 and TRBJ1-1; a possible D gene is TRBD1 (6 bases). This CDR3 spans 13 amino acids. V was trimmed by 3 bases and J by 8 bases, leaving 13 bases between them. Germline values: CDR1 KGHSH, CDR2 LQKENI. DNA of the CDR3: TGTGCCAGCTCACCGACCAGACAGGAAGAAGCTTTCTTT. Translation gives CASSPTRQEEAFF. The variable domain in full, with the rest retrieved from reference TRBV18 and TRBJ1-1, is NAGVMQNPRHLVRRRGQEARLRCSPMKGHSHVYWYRQLPEEGLKFMVYLQKENIIDESGMPKERFSAEFPKEGPSILRIQQVVRGDSAAYFCASSPTRQEEAFFGQGTRLTVV.

This clonotype has a handful of counts. The chain recombines TRBV24-1 with TRBJ1-3; D ambiguous. The V gene lost 4 bases and the J gene lost 8 bases, with 11 bases spanning the gap. Germline CDR1 is KGHDR and CDR2 is SFDVKD. This CDR3 region has 13 residues. The CDR3 coding sequence is TGTGCCACCAGTGACTTCCTCGGGGACACCATATATTTT. Translation gives CATSDFLGDTIYF.

This clonotype was detected once. The chain links TRBV14 to TRBJ2-3; 12 bases agree with TRBD2. J was trimmed by 6 bases and V by 4 bases; bases with no gene match: 14. The CDR3 spans 18 residues. Germline V gene data show CDR1 as SGHDN and CDR2 as FVKESK. The CDR3 DNA follows: TGTGCCAGCAGCCCTCTTCCCCCGCCTAGCGGGAGGGGGGATACGCAGTATTTT. It codes for CASSPLPPPSGRGDTQYF.

This clonotype was observed a few times. The V call is TRBV6-2 or TRBV6-3, the J call TRBJ2-5, with 11 bases matching TRBD2. Germline V gives CDR1 MNHEY, CDR2 SVGEGT. This CDR3 comprises 19 residues. With V trimmed by 2 bases and J by 1 base, 12 bases remained unmatched. CDR3 bases: TGTGCCAGCAGTTACCCCGAAGTAGCGGGAGGGCCAAGCCAAGAGACCCAGTACTTC. Its translation is CASSYPEVAGGPSQETQYF.

This clonotype was counted a few times. The chain recombines TRBV4-3 with TRBJ2-3; tentatively, D is TRBD1 (5 bases). Trimming left V 0 bases short and J 4 bases short, with 17 bases between. This CDR3 contains 17 residues. Germline assignment: CDR1 LGHNA and CDR2 YSLEER. The CDR3: CASSQDSARAYPDTQYF. The CDR3 bases are TGCGCCAGCAGCCAAGATTCCGCCAGGGCTTACCCAGATACGCAGTATTTT.

This chain uses TRBV29-1 with TRBJ2-7; tentative D call: TRBD1 (6 bases). V was clipped by 4 bases and J by 0 bases, with 10 bases between them. Per the germline V gene, CDR1 is SQVTM and CDR2 is ANQGSEA. The CDR3 is 13 residues long. The CDR3 nucleotides read TGCAGCGTTGTGGGGGACACCTCCTACGAGCAGTACTTC. This encodes CSVVGDTSYEQYF.

This clonotype has a handful of counts. The chain carries TRBV2 and TRBJ2-3, with D perhaps TRBD2 (5 bases). This CDR3 has 12 amino acids. Deletions cut 7 bases from V and 9 bases from J, with 14 bases between. The germline CDR1 and CDR2 sequences are SNHLY and FYNNEI. The CDR3, as DNA: TGTGCCAGCATGGAGACTACTGGCACGCAGTATTTT. Translated: CASMETTGTQYF. Variable domain in full (rest from reference TRBV2 and TRBJ2-3): EPEVTQTPSHQVTQMGQEVILRCVPISNHLYFYWYRQILGQKVEFLVSFYNNEISEKSEIFDDQFSVERPDGSNFTLKIRSTKLEDSAMYFCASMETTGTQYFGPGTRLTVL.

V and J are TRBV14 and TRBJ1-6; D perhaps matches TRBD1 (5 bases). The V and J ends lost 3 bases and 9 bases respectively, with 12 bases between them. Per germline, CDR1 SGHDN and CDR2 FVKESK. This CDR3 has 14 residues. CDR3 sequence reads: CASSQETRVSPLHF. Here the CDR3 DNA reads TGTGCCAGCAGCCAGGAAACCAGGGTTTCACCCCTCCACTTT.

As to this clonotype: A junction end diverges from the germline sequence, so it may reflect a read error. This chain uses TRBV12-3 or TRBV12-4 with TRBJ1-2, with TRBD1 as a possible D gene (5 bases). This CDR3 has 12 amino acids. The CDR3 DNA reads TGTGCCAGCAGTCTGGGACGGGAACTCATCCTCTTC. Translated, it gives CASSLGRELILF.

Here the CDR3 DNA reads TGCGCCAGCAGCTTGGGTAGGGTCGTCCAACGGCGGGAGACCCAGTACTTC. This translates into CASSLGRVVQRRETQYF. V and J are TRBV5-1 and TRBJ2-5; D call uncertain. CDR1 and CDR2 (germline): SGHRS, YFSETQ. Trimming removed 0 bases from V and 5 bases from J, with 20 bases in between. The CDR3 totals 17 residues.